Following are 21 T cell receptor beta chains from one sample sequenced in a study of human T cells and chemical hapten exposure. Sample time point: patch test 2, 6 weeks after DPC sensitization. Treatment denoted: therapeutic diphenylcyclopropenone sensitization with weekly scalp DPC. TCRdb ran MiXCR on the RACE reads and lists one entry per CDR3 protein. The sample lists around 360,000 distinct CDR3 sequences, roughly 6.3% occurring once. The specimen was whole blood, collected in connection with sensitization to the hapten diphenylcyclopropenone (DPC). Every receptor here comes from a woman aged 18-29 years with alopecia areata. Some clones in this sample may be carry-over from other donors' samples.

This clonotype came up a few times. The gene calls are TRBV6-2 or TRBV6-3 and TRBJ1-1; TRBD1 might be the D (6 bases). V was trimmed by 1 base and J by 7 bases, leaving 13 bases between them. The CDR3 is 14 amino acids. Germline assignment: CDR1 MNHEY and CDR2 SVGEGT. CDR3 loop: CASSYLGRGGEAFF. Here the CDR3 DNA reads TGTGCCAGCAGTTACTTGGGCAGGGGAGGTGAAGCTTTCTTT.

This clonotype was counted at least ten times. The chain is built from TRBV3-1 and TRBJ2-7, with D uncertain. CDR3 length: 15 residues. The V gene's germline CDR1 is LGHDT and CDR2 YNNKEL (reference sequence). Trimming pared 0 bases from V and 3 bases from J, leaving 12 bases between. CDR3 protein: CASSQDLAVDYEQYF. The CDR3 DNA reads as TGTGCCAGCAGCCAAGATCTCGCGGTTGACTACGAGCAGTACTTC.

The chain couples TRBV6-2 or TRBV6-3 to TRBJ2-1; 7 nucleotides align to TRBD2. V was pared by 10 bases and J by 7 bases, with 13 bases of the junction left unmatched. The CDR3 is 14 amino acids. In germline, CDR1 is MNHEY, CDR2 SVGEGT. The CDR3 DNA follows: TGTGCCAACTCACCCTCCGGGAGGTGGAATGAGCAGTTCTTC. Protein: CANSPSGRWNEQFF.

This clonotype was counted many times. The genes are TRBV6-5 and TRBJ1-6; no definite D call. Between the trimmed V and J ends, which lost 11 bases and 7 bases, there was a span of 15 bases. The CDR3 totals 13 residues. Germline V gene data show CDR1 as MNHEY and CDR2 as SVGAGI. CDR3 sequence reads: CAVHRALNSPLHF. Here the CDR3 DNA reads TGTGCCGTCCATAGGGCCTTAAATTCACCCCTCCACTTT.

The sample holds many counts of this clonotype. V gene TRBV6-2 or TRBV6-3 combines with J gene TRBJ1-2; D gene uncertain. The length of the CDR3 is 12 residues. V lost 4 bases, J lost 1 base, and 4 bases lay in between. Germline loops: CDR1 MNHEY, CDR2 SVGEGT. CDR3 sequence: CASSSVNYGYTF. The CDR3 nucleotides are TGTGCCAGCAGTTCAGTTAACTATGGCTACACCTTC.

The chain recombines TRBV7-6 with TRBJ1-1; 9 positions agree with TRBD1. The ends lost 5 bases at V and 2 bases at J; junction bases unmatched: 12. Germline CDR1 reads SGHVS; CDR2 reads FNYEAQ. The CDR3 length is 17 residues. The chain's CDR3 is CASSLFSPGQGNTEAFF. DNA of the CDR3: TGTGCCAGCAGCCTATTTTCCCCGGGACAGGGAAACACTGAAGCTTTCTTT. The complete variable domain, with remaining parts taken from reference TRBV7-6 and TRBJ1-1, reads GAGVSQSPRYKVTKRGQDVALRCDPISGHVSLYWYRQALGQGPEFLTYFNYEAQQDKSGLPNDRFSAERPEGSISTLTIQRTEQRDSAMYRCASSLFSPGQGNTEAFFGQGTRLTVV.

This clonotype appeared many times. The gene calls are TRBV13 and TRBJ1-1, with 7 positions matching TRBD1. Germline-derived CDR1 and CDR2 are PRHDT and FYEKMQ (reference sequence). With 8 bases clipped from V and 2 bases from J, the junction kept 5 bases outside the gene matches. The CDR3 runs to 13 residues. CDR3 loop: CASRGDSNTEAFF. The DNA for the CDR3 is TGTGCCAGCCGCGGGGACAGCAACACTGAAGCTTTCTTT.

The CDR3 DNA reads TGTGCCAGCAGCACTAGCGGACCTGACACAGATACGCAGTATTTT. Translation gives CASSTSGPDTDTQYF. The chain recombines TRBV6-6 with TRBJ2-3; TRBD2 matches at 8 bases. The CDR3 runs to 15 residues. Germline assignment: CDR1 MNHNY and CDR2 SVGAGI (reference sequence). Trimming cost V 6 bases and J 2 bases; bases outside gene matches: 7.

This clonotype turned up a few times. The chain is built from TRBV7-8 and TRBJ2-5; 7 nucleotides agree with TRBD2. The germline gives CDR1 SGHVS, CDR2 FQNEAQ. CDR3 length: 14 residues. Trimming cost V 9 bases and J 0 bases; bases outside gene matches: 7. Here the CDR3 reads CASQRGRYQETQYF. DNA of the CDR3: TGTGCCAGTCAGCGGGGAAGGTACCAAGAGACCCAGTACTTC.

This clonotype was seen ten or more times. This chain connects TRBV7-9 to TRBJ1-1, with 9 bases fitting TRBD1. Germline CDR1 reads SEHNR; CDR2 reads FQNEAQ (reference sequence). The CDR3 totals 14 residues. The trim removed 4 bases at V and 3 bases at J, leaving 3 bases unmatched. DNA for the CDR3: TGTGCCAGCAGCTGGAGACAGGGGGACACTGAAGCTTTCTTT. It specifies CASSWRQGDTEAFF.

This clonotype was picked up a small number of times. The rearrangement links TRBV6-2 or TRBV6-3 to TRBJ2-4; D perhaps matches TRBD1 (6 bases). This CDR3 has 14 residues. Germline CDR1 MNHEY, CDR2 SVGEGT. V lost 5 bases, J lost 5 bases, and 13 bases lay in between. The CDR3 is CASSESRGENIQYF. CDR3 nucleotide sequence: TGTGCCAGCAGTGAAAGCAGGGGCGAAAACATTCAGTACTTC.

The V gene is TRBV6-6, the J gene TRBJ1-2; D may be TRBD1 (5 bases). V gave up 7 bases and J gave up 3 bases, with 15 bases separating them. This CDR3 has 14 residues. From germline, CDR1 is MNHNY and CDR2 SVGAGI (reference sequence). As DNA, the CDR3 is TGTGCCAGCATCCAAACGGGCAGGGACTATGGCTACACCTTC. It codes for CASIQTGRDYGYTF.

This clonotype was seen more than once but under ten times. The rearrangement uses TRBV4-3 and TRBJ1-2; 9 nucleotides line up with TRBD1. The CDR3 length is 15 residues. V dropped 5 bases and J dropped 3; count of bases not matched to a gene: 7. Per germline, CDR1 LGHNA and CDR2 YSLEER. CDR3 residues: CASSYGTGTDYGYTF. DNA for the CDR3: TGCGCCAGCAGCTACGGGACAGGGACAGACTATGGCTACACCTTC.

This rearrangement joins TRBV7-2 to TRBJ2-5; D remains unclear. Germline loops: CDR1 SGHTA, CDR2 FQGNSA. The CDR3 contains 14 residues. Trimming took off 2 bases at V and 1 base at J, with 8 bases between the two ends. DNA of the CDR3: TGTGCCAGCAGCTTATCCGTCCGCCAAGAGACCCAGTACTTC. Amino acids: CASSLSVRQETQYF.

In its sample, this clonotype was seen many times. The rearrangement links TRBV7-9 to TRBJ2-4; the match to TRBD2 covers 7 bases. The J segment lost 1 base and the V segment lost 5 bases, leaving 5 bases of the junction unmatched. Germline values: CDR1 SEHNR, CDR2 FQNEAQ (reference sequence). CDR3 size: 15 residues. The CDR3 region has the DNA TGTGCCAGCAGCCAGTCGGGGGGTGCCAAAAACATTCAGTACTTC. Its protein is CASSQSGGAKNIQYF.

The CDR3 region has the DNA TGTGCCAGCAGCCCCCCGGGGATGGCCAATCAGCCCCAGCATTTT. Its protein is CASSPPGMANQPQHF. The chain links TRBV6-6 to TRBJ1-5; D gene ambiguous. With 6 bases removed from V and 3 bases from J, the gap between germline ends came to 15 bases. This CDR3 is built from 15 residues. CDR1 and CDR2 (germline): MNHNY, SVGAGI (reference sequence).

This clonotype came up many times. V and J are TRBV20-1 and TRBJ1-6; D is perhaps TRBD1 (6 bases). Per germline, CDR1 DFQATT and CDR2 SNEGSKA (reference sequence). The CDR3 is 14 amino acids. V lost 1 base and J lost 6, with 10 bases in between. CDR3 residues: CSARAGASNSPLHF. The CDR3 DNA sequence: TGCAGTGCTAGAGCGGGGGCGAGTAATTCACCCCTCCACTTT.

This chain uses TRBV10-3 with TRBJ1-5; tentative D call: TRBD1 (6 bases). Trimming removed 4 bases at V and 5 bases at J, with 9 bases between. Germline-derived CDR1 and CDR2 are ENHRY and SYGVKD. This CDR3 comprises 13 residues. The DNA of the CDR3 is TGTGCCATCAGTGGGGGGGCAGATCAGCCCCAGCATTTT. Translated, it gives CAISGGADQPQHF.

This clonotype was picked up a small number of times. The chain carries TRBV4-3 and TRBJ2-1, with D tentatively TRBD1 (8 bases). Looked up from germline, CDR1 is LGHNA and CDR2 is YSLEER. The germline V and J ends were trimmed by 2 bases and 1 base, with 12 bases remaining between them. The CDR3 length is 16 residues. The CDR3 loop reads CASSQSQGGSYNEQFF. DNA of the CDR3: TGCGCCAGCAGCCAATCACAGGGGGGGTCCTACAATGAGCAGTTCTTC.

This clonotype was counted many times. The rearrangement uses TRBV5-1 and TRBJ1-2, with D tentatively TRBD1 (6 bases). CDR1 is SGHRS, CDR2 YFSETQ, per germline. The CDR3 runs 16 residues. V shed 0 bases and J shed 2 bases, with 14 bases lying between them. The CDR3 nucleotides read TGCGCCAGCAGCTTGGCCCGGCAGGGGAACAACTATGGCTACACCTTC. Protein sequence: CASSLARQGNNYGYTF. The full variable domain, its missing parts supplied by reference TRBV5-1 and TRBJ1-2, is KAGVTQTPRYLIKTRGQQVTLSCSPISGHRSVSWYQQTPGQGLQFLFEYFSETQRNKGNFPGRFSGRQFSNSRSEMNVSTLELGDSALYLCASSLARQGNNYGYTFGSGTRLTVV.

This clonotype was picked up a small number of times. V and J are TRBV12-5 and TRBJ1-4, with a possible D match to TRBD1 (5 bases). Germline CDR1 and CDR2: LGHNT and FRNRAP. Trimming removed 1 base from V and 3 bases from J, with 18 bases in between. The CDR3 totals 18 residues. CDR3 DNA: TGTGCTAGTGGTTTGGAATACCCCCTACAGGTCCCTAATGAAAAACTGTTTTTT. Its protein is CASGLEYPLQVPNEKLFF.